This paragraph covers one TCR beta chain sequence. Antigen specificity is unknown. A junction end diverges from the germline sequence, so it may reflect a read error. A J-beta primer mix and a sample-barcoded 5' primer were used in a second PCR of about 7 to 12 cycles. TCRdb reanalysed the 5' RACE reads using MiXCR and keeps one entry per CDR3 protein. This table holds over 700,000 distinct CDR3 sequences, around 25% found once. The CDR3 is made up of 13 amino acids. Germline CDR1 is MNHEY and CDR2 is SVGAGI. Sample donors were healthy Caucasian individuals that came from Russia, aged 6 to 90. The entry originates in a study of blood T cells in healthy people across ages. Overall study findings and caveats: Naive T cell percentage and TCR beta diversity correlated strongly.

This sample was shared with a second study, whose subject was T cells of mothers and their children.

This sequence joins TRBV6-5 and TRBJ1-2, with D perhaps TRBD1 (6 bases). The sequence came from a boy younger than 18 in good health. What was sequenced was blood. The CDR3 sequence is CASSYGSQQGRAF. CDR3 nucleotide sequence: TGTGCCAGCAGTTACGGATCTCAGCAGGGGAGGGCCTTC.